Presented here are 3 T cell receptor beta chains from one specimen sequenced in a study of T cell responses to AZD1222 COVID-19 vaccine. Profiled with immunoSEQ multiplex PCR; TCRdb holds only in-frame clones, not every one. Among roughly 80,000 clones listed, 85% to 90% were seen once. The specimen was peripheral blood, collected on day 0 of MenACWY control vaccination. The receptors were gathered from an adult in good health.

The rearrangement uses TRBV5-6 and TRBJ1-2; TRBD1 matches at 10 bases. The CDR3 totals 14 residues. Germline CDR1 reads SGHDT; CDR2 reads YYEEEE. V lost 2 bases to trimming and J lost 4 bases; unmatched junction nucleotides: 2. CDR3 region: CASSFWDRGYGYTF. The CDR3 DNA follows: TGTGCCAGCAGCTTCTGGGACAGGGGCTATGGCTACACCTTC.

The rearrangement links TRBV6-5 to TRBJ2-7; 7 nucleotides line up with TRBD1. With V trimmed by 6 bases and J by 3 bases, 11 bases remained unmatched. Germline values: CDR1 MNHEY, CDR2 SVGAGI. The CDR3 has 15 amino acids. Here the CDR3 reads CASRPGTASFYEQYF. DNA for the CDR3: TGTGCCAGCAGGCCCGGGACAGCATCCTTCTACGAGCAGTACTTC.

CDR3 sequence: CASSPLMDTQYF. The CDR3 DNA follows: TGTGCCAGCTCACCTCTTATGGATACGCAGTATTTT. The chain couples TRBV18 to TRBJ2-3; D ambiguous. Trimming stripped 3 bases from V and 6 bases from J, with 7 bases between. The germline V gene encodes CDR1 KGHSH and CDR2 LQKENI. The CDR3 covers 12 residues. Using reference TRBV18 and TRBJ2-3 for the parts outside the CDR3, the full variable domain is NAGVMQNPRHLVRRRGQEARLRCSPMKGHSHVYWYRQLPEEGLKFMVYLQKENIIDESGMPKERFSAEFPKEGPSILRIQQVVRGDSAAYFCASSPLMDTQYFGPGTRLTVL.